The TCR beta chain under discussion was sequenced for a study of cytomegalovirus exposure and HLA in healthy donors. Points on this clone: Its antigen is currently unknown.

Donors were drawn from the 120-subject validation cohort, separate from the approximately 700-subject first cohort. Profiled with immunoSEQ multiplex PCR; TCRdb holds only in-frame clones, not every one. The table lists around 250,000 clones, 90% of them singletons. The ends were cut back, 5 bases at V and 6 bases at J, with 8 bases in the middle. The CDR3 is made up of 11 amino acids. Looked up from germline, CDR1 is MNHEY and CDR2 is SMNVEV (reference sequence). Study conclusions and caveats: The authors enumerated roughly 160 TCR beta chains as linked to cytomegalovirus.

The sequence derives from a woman aged 18 to 35 in good health and CMV-seronegative. The V gene is TRBV27, the J gene TRBJ2-7, with D possibly TRBD1 on 6 matching bases. What was sequenced was PBMCs. The CDR3 here is CASSQTGEQYF. CDR3 bases: TGTGCCAGCAGTCAGACAGGCGAGCAGTACTTC.